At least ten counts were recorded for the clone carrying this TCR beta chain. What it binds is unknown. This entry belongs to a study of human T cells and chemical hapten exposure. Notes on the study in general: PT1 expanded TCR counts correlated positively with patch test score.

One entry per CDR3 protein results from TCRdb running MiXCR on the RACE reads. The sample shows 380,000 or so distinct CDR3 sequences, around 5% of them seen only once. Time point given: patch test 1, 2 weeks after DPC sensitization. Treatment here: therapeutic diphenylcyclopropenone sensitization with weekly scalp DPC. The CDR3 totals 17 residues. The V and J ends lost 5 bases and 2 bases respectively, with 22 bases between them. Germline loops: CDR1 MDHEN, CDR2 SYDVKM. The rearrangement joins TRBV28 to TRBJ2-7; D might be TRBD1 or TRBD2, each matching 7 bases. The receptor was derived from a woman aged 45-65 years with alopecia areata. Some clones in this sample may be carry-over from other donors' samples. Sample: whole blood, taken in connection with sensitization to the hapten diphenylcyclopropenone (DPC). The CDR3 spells CASSLSPQGGAPYEQYF. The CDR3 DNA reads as TGTGCCAGCAGTCTCTCCCCCCAGGGGGGGGCCCCCTACGAGCAGTACTTC.